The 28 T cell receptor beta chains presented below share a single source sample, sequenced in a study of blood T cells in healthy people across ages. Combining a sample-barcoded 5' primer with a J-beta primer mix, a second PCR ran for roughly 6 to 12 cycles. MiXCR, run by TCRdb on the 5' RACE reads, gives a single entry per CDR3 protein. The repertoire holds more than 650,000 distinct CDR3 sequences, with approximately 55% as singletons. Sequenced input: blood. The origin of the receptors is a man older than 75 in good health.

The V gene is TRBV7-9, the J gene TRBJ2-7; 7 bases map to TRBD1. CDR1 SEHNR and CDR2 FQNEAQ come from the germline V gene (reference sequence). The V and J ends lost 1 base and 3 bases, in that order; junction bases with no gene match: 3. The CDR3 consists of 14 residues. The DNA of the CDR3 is TGTGCCAGCAGCTTAGAGCCAGGGGGCTACGAGCAGTACTTC. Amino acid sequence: CASSLEPGGYEQYF.

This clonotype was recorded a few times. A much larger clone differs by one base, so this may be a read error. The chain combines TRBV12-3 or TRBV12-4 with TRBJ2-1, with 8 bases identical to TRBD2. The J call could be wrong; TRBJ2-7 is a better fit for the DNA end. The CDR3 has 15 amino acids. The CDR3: CASRKTSAGYNEQYF. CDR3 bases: TGTGCCAGCAGAAAGACTAGCGCAGGGTACAATGAGCAGTACTTC.

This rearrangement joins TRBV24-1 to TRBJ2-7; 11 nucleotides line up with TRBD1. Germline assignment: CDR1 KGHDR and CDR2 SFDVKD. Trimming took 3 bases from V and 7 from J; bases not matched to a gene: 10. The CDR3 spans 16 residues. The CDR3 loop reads CATSDPRDRGIGEQYF. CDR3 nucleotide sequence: TGTGCCACCAGTGATCCACGGGACAGGGGGATCGGTGAGCAGTACTTC.

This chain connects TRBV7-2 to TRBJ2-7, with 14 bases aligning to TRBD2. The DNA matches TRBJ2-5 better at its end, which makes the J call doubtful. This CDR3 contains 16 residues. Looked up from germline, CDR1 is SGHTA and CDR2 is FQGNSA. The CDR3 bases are TGTGCCAGCAGCTCGACGACTAGCGGGAGGGGGGAGACCCAGTACTTC. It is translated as CASSSTTSGRGETQYF.

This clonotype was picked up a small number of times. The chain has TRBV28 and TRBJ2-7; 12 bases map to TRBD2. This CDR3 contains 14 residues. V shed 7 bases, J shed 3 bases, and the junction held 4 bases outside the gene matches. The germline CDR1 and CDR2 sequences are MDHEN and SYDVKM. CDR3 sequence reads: CASTQTSGSYEQYF. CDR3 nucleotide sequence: TGTGCCAGCACCCAGACTAGCGGGAGCTACGAGCAGTACTTC.

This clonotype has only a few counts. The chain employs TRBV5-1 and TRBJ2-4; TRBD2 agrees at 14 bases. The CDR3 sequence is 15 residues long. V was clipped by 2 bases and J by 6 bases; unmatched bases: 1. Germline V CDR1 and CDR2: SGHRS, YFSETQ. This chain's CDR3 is CASSLGTSGRNIQYF. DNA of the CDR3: TGCGCCAGCAGCTTAGGGACTAGCGGGAGAAACATTCAGTACTTC.

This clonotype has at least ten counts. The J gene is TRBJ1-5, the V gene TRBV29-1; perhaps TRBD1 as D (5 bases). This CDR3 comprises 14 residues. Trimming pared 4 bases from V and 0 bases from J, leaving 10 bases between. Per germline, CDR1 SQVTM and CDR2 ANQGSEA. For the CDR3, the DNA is TGCAGCGTTGGGACACGCAATAGCAATCAGCCCCAGCATTTT. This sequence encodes CSVGTRNSNQPQHF.

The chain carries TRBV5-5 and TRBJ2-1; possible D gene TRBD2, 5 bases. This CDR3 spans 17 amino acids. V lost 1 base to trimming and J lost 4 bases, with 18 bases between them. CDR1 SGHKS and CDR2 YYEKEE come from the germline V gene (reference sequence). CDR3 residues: CASSLSPRVTGYNEQFF. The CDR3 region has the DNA TGTGCCAGCAGCTTGTCCCCGCGGGTGACGGGGTACAATGAGCAGTTCTTC.

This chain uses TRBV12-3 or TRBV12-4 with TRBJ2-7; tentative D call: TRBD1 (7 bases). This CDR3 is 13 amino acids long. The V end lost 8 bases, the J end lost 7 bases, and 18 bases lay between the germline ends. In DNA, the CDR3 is TGTGCCAGCGCCGCGAAACAGGGGACTGAGCAGTACTTC. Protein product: CASAAKQGTEQYF.

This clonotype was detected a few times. In DNA form, the CDR3 reads TGTGCCAGCAGCAGAGGACAGGGGAGCTCCCCTCAGGCCTACGAGCAGTACTTC. It encodes CASSRGQGSSPQAYEQYF. The rearrangement joins TRBV9 to TRBJ2-7; 9 bases line up with TRBD1. Losses at the gene ends were 4 bases for V and 2 bases for J; bases not matched to a gene: 16. The V gene's germline CDR1 is SGDLS and CDR2 YYNGEE. This CDR3 comprises 18 residues.

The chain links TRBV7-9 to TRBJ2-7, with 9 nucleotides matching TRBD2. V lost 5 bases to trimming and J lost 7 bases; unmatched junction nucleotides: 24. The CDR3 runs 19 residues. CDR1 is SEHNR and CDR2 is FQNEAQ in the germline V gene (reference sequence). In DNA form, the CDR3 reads TGTGCCAGCAGCCACCCCGGGACTAGCTTAACGAGCTCCTACAATGAGCAGTACTTC. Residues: CASSHPGTSLTSSYNEQYF.

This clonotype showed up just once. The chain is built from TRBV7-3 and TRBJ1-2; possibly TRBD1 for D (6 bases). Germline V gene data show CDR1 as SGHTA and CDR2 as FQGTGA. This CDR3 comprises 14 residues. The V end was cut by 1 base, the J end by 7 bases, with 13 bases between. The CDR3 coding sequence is TGTGCCAGCAGCTTAAGGCGGGGGCAACGTGGCTACACCTTC. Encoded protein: CASSLRRGQRGYTF.

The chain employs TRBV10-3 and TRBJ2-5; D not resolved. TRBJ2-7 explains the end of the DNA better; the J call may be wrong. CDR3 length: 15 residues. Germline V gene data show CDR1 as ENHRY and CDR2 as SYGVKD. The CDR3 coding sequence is TGTGCCATCAGCCCCTCGGGTATTGGGCTCTACGAGCAGTACTTC. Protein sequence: CAISPSGIGLYEQYF.

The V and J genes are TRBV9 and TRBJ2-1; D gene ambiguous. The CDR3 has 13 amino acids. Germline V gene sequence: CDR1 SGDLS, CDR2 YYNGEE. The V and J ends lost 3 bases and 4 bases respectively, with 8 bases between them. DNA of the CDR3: TGTGCCAGCAGCGGGAGTTGGTACAATGAGCAGTTCTTC. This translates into CASSGSWYNEQFF.

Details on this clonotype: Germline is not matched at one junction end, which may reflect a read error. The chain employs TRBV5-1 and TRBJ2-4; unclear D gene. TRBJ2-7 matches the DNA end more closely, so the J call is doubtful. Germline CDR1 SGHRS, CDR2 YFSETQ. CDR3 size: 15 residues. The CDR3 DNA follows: TGCGCCAGCAGCTTGGCCGAAATCTTCTCCAACGAGCAGTACTTC. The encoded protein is CASSLAEIFSNEQYF.

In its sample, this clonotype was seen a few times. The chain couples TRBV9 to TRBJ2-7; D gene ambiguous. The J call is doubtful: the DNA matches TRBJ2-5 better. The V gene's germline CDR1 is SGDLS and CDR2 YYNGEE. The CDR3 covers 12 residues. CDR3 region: CASSVGSETQYF. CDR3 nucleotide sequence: TGTGCCAGCAGCGTAGGGTCAGAGACCCAGTACTTC.

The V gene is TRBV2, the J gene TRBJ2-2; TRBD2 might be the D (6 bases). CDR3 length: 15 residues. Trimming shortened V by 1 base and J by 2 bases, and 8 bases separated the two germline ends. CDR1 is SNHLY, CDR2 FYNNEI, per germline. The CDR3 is CASSEEGLNTGELFF. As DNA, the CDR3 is TGTGCCAGCAGTGAAGAGGGACTCAACACCGGGGAGCTGTTTTTT.

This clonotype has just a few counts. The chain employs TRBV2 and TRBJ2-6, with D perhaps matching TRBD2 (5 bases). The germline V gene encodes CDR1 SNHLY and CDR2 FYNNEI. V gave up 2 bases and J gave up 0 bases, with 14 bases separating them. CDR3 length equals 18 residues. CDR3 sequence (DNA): TGTGCCAGCAGTGAACGGCCGTTCCTAGCCTCTGGGGCCAACGTCCTGACTTTC. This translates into CASSERPFLASGANVLTF.

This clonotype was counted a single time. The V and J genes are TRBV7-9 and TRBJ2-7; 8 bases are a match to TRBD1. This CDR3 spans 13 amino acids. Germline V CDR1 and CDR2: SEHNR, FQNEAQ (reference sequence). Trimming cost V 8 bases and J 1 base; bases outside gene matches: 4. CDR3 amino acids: CASGRTGSYEQYF. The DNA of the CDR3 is TGTGCCAGCGGTAGGACAGGGTCCTACGAGCAGTACTTC.

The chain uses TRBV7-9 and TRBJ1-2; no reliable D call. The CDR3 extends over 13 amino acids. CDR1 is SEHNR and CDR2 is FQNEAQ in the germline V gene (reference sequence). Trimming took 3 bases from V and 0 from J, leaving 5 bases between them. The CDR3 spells CASSFQANYGYTF. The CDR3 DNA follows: TGTGCCAGCAGCTTTCAGGCTAACTATGGCTACACCTTC.

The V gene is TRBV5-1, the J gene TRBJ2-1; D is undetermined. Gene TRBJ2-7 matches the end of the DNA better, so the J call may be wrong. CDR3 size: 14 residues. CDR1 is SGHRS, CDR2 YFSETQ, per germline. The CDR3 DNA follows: TGCGCCAGCAGCCTAGACTGGTCCTACAATGAGCAGTACTTC. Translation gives CASSLDWSYNEQYF.

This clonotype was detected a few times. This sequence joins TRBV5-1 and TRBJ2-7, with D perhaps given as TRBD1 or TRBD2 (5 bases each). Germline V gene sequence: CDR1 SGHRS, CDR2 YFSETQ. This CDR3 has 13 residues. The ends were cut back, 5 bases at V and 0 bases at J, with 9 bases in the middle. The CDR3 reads CASRRDVSYEQYF. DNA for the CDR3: TGCGCCAGCAGACGGGACGTCTCCTACGAGCAGTACTTC.

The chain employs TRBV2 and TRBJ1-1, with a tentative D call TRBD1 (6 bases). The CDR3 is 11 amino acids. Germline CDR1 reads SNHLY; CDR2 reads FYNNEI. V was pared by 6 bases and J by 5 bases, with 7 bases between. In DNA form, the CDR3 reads TGTGCCAGCAGCGGGACAACTGAAGCTTTCTTT. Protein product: CASSGTTEAFF.

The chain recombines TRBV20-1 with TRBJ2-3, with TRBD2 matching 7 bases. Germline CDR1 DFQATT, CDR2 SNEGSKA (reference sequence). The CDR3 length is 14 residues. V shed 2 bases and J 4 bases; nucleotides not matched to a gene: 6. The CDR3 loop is CSARNSGPSDTQYF. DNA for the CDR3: TGCAGTGCTAGAAATAGCGGGCCGTCAGATACGCAGTATTTT.

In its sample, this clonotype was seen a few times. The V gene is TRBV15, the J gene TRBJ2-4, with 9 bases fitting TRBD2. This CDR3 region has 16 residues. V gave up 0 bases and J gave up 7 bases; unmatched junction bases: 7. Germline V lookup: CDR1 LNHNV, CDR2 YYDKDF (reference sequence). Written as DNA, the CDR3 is TGTGCCACCAGCAGAGATTCCGCGGGAGGGGGGAACATTCAGTACTTC. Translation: CATSRDSAGGGNIQYF. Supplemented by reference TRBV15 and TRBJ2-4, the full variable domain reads DAMVIQNPRYQVTQFGKPVTLSCSQTLNHNVMYWYQQKSSQAPKLLFHYYDKDFNNEADTPDNFQSRRPNTSFCFLDIRSPGLGDTAMYLCATSRDSAGGGNIQYFGAGTRLSVL.

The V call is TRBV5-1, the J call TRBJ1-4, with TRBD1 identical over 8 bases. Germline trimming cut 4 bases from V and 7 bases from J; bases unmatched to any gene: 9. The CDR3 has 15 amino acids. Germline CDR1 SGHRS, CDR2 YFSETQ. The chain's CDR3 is CASSPIGQGVEKLFF. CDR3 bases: TGCGCCAGCAGCCCTATCGGACAGGGAGTTGAAAAACTGTTTTTT.

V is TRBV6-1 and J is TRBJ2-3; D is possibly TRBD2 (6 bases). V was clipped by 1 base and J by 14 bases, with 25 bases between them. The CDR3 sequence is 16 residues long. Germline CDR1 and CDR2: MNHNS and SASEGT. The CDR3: CASSEGGLHLGRYAYF. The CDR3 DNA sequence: TGTGCCAGCAGTGAAGGGGGACTCCACCTGGGCAGATACGCGTATTTT.

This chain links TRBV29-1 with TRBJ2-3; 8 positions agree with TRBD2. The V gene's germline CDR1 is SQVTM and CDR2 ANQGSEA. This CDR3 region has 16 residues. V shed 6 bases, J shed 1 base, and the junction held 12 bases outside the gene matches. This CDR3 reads CSVGSGVRGGTDTQYF. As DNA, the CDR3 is TGCAGCGTGGGTAGCGGGGTTCGAGGGGGCACAGATACGCAGTATTTT.